The 16 T cell receptor beta chains below all came from one sample that was sequenced in a study of blood T cell repertoires in COVID-19. Here immunoSEQ multiplex PCR was the method, and the copy in TCRdb shows in-frame clones only, minus some. The data hold 350,000 to 400,000 clones, with 91% observed a single time. Source material: PBMCs or T cells enriched from blood (not recorded which). The receptors shown here come from a middle-aged woman who had been exposed to COVID-19.

V usage is TRBV18 and J usage is TRBJ2-7, with 8 bases lining up with TRBD1. The CDR3 consists of 16 residues. With 2 bases clipped from V and 2 bases from J, the junction kept 8 bases outside the gene matches. Per germline, CDR1 KGHSH and CDR2 LQKENI. The CDR3 here is CASSPIRQGSTYEQYF. CDR3 nucleotide sequence: TGTGCCAGCTCACCAATCAGACAGGGGAGTACCTACGAGCAGTACTTC. Drawing the rest from reference TRBV18 and TRBJ2-7, the complete variable domain is NAGVMQNPRHLVRRRGQEARLRCSPMKGHSHVYWYRQLPEEGLKFMVYLQKENIIDESGMPKERFSAEFPKEGPSILRIQQVVRGDSAAYFCASSPIRQGSTYEQYFGPGTRLTVT.

This clone appeared a single time. The CDR3 spells CASSRTGLNSPLHF. CDR3 bases: TGTGCCAGCAGTAGGACAGGGCTAAATTCACCCCTCCACTTT. The chain joins TRBV25-1 to TRBJ1-6, with 8 nucleotides matching TRBD1. The trim removed 5 bases at V and 7 bases at J, leaving 4 bases unmatched. This CDR3 comprises 14 residues. The germline CDR1 and CDR2 sequences are MGHDK and SYGVNS.

This clone was found a few times. The chain employs TRBV29-1 and TRBJ1-2, with D possibly matching TRBD1 (5 bases). CDR3 length equals 15 residues. CDR1 is SQVTM, CDR2 ANQGSEA, per germline. V was cut by 0 bases and J by 8 bases, with 19 bases left in between. The CDR3 reads CSVEDKSRDLRGYTF. The CDR3 DNA reads as TGCAGCGTTGAAGATAAGTCCAGGGACTTACGAGGCTACACCTTC. The full variable domain, rest sourced from reference TRBV29-1 and TRBJ1-2, is SAVISQKPSRDICQRGTSLTIQCQVDSQVTMMFWYRQQPGQSLTLIATANQGSEATYESGFVIDKFPISRPNLTFSTLTVSNMSPEDSSIYLCSVEDKSRDLRGYTFGSGTRLTVV.

As for this clone: Other nucleotide sequences from this sample produce the same CDR3. This chain uses TRBV24-1 with TRBJ2-6; D is possibly TRBD1 (5 bases). V lost 3 bases and J lost 1, with 6 bases in between. This CDR3 has 15 residues. CDR1 KGHDR and CDR2 SFDVKD come from the germline V gene. CDR3 DNA sequence: TGTGCCACCAGTGATCCAGGGTCTGGGGCCAACGTCCTGACTTTC. Translation gives CATSDPGSGANVLTF.

This clone occurred once. The chain combines TRBV29-1 with TRBJ2-7; 10 nucleotides agree with TRBD2. From germline, CDR1 is SQVTM and CDR2 ANQGSEA. With 7 bases clipped from V and 3 bases from J, the junction kept 15 bases outside the gene matches. This CDR3 region has 16 residues. The CDR3: CSASDRASGRLYEQYF. In nucleotides, the CDR3 is TGCAGCGCATCGGACAGGGCTAGCGGGAGACTCTACGAGCAGTACTTC.

This rearrangement joins TRBV6-5 to TRBJ1-5; 7 bases map to TRBD1. Trimming took 4 bases from V and 3 from J; bases not matched to a gene: 6. CDR3 length: 15 residues. Germline V gene sequence: CDR1 MNHEY, CDR2 SVGAGI. The CDR3 spells CASSLTGVSNQPQHF. The CDR3 DNA reads as TGTGCCAGCAGTTTAACAGGGGTATCCAATCAGCCCCAGCATTTT.

A single count supports this clone. V gene TRBV7-3 combines with J gene TRBJ1-2; a weak D match, TRBD1 (6 bases). The germline CDR1 and CDR2 sequences are SGHTA and FQGTGA. Trimming stripped 2 bases from V and 7 bases from J, with 11 bases between. This CDR3 is built from 13 residues. The CDR3 region is CASSLAQGSGYTF. In DNA form, the CDR3 reads TGTGCCAGCAGCTTAGCACAGGGAAGTGGCTACACCTTC.

In this sample, this clone turned up a few times. This chain joins TRBV12-3 or TRBV12-4 and TRBJ2-1; 8 bases align to TRBD1. Germline trimming cut 4 bases from V and 9 bases from J; bases unmatched to any gene: 2. This CDR3 has 12 residues. The DNA for the CDR3 is TGTGCCAGCAGTTCAGGGGGCGCTGAGCAGTTCTTC. Residues: CASSSGGAEQFF.

The chain has TRBV2 and TRBJ2-1, with no clear D. CDR1 is SNHLY, CDR2 FYNNEI, per germline. Trimming cost V 11 bases and J 3 bases, with 11 bases left between them. The CDR3 runs to 12 residues. The CDR3, as DNA: TGTGCCTCCCTCCCAGACTACAATGAGCAGTTCTTC. Its protein is CASLPDYNEQFF.

This clone was detected only once. The chain recombines TRBV9 with TRBJ2-5; 7 bases line up with TRBD1. V was clipped by 3 bases and J by 6 bases; unmatched bases: 8. This CDR3 contains 14 residues. The germline V gene has CDR1 SGDLS and CDR2 YYNGEE. CDR3 sequence reads: CASSASGTVQTQYF. The CDR3 DNA sequence: TGTGCCAGCAGCGCGTCCGGGACAGTACAGACCCAGTACTTC. The full variable domain, its missing parts supplied by reference TRBV9 and TRBJ2-5, is DSGVTQTPKHLITATGQRVTLRCSPRSGDLSVYWYQQSLDQGLQFLIQYYNGEERAKGNILERFSAQQFPDLHSELNLSSLELGDSALYFCASSASGTVQTQYFGPGTRLLVL.

The chain employs TRBV25-1 and TRBJ1-2; D call uncertain. Trimming left V 1 base short and J 8 bases short, with 8 bases between. CDR3 length: 12 residues. Germline V CDR1 and CDR2: MGHDK, SYGVNS. Here the CDR3 DNA reads TGTGCCAGCAGTGAATTCCAACGGGGCTACACCTTC. Its translation is CASSEFQRGYTF.

As regards this clone: The junction departs from the called germline gene at one end, perhaps through a read error. This chain joins TRBV29-1 and TRBJ2-1; 10 positions agree with TRBD2. The V gene's germline CDR1 is SQVTM and CDR2 ANQGSEA. The CDR3 spans 13 residues. The CDR3 bases are TGTACGGGTACTAGCGGGAACTACAATGAGCAGTTCTTC. Protein: CTGTSGNYNEQFF.

The V gene is TRBV5-1, the J gene TRBJ2-7; 11 nucleotides match TRBD1. V gave up 6 bases and J gave up 6 bases; unmatched junction bases: 11. The CDR3 consists of 15 residues. The germline V gene has CDR1 SGHRS and CDR2 YFSETQ. DNA of the CDR3: TGCGCCAGCACCCGTGACGGGACAGGGGGGTCCGAGCAGTACTTC. Residues: CASTRDGTGGSEQYF.

The rearrangement uses TRBV2 and TRBJ2-7, with 7 bases aligning to TRBD1. CDR3 length equals 14 residues. Losses at the gene ends were 5 bases for V and 4 bases for J; bases not matched to a gene: 8. The V gene's germline CDR1 is SNHLY and CDR2 FYNNEI. CDR3 DNA: TGTGCCAGCAGTCGCTTCGGGACAGCTTACGAGCAGTACTTC. Its protein product is CASSRFGTAYEQYF.

V gene TRBV19 combines with J gene TRBJ1-1; 7 nucleotides align to TRBD1. The germline CDR1 and CDR2 sequences are LNHDA and SQIVND (reference sequence). V shed 4 bases and J 0 bases; nucleotides not matched to a gene: 2. This CDR3 spans 14 amino acids. The DNA for the CDR3 is TGTGCCAGTAGTACGGGACAGATGAACACTGAAGCTTTCTTT. Residues: CASSTGQMNTEAFF. Full variable domain (missing parts from reference TRBV19 and TRBJ1-1): DGGITQSPKYLFRKEGQNVTLSCEQNLNHDAMYWYRQDPGQGLRLIYYSQIVNDFQKGDIAEGYSVSREKKESFPLTVTSAQKNPTAFYLCASSTGQMNTEAFFGQGTRLTVV.

The V gene is TRBV4-2, the J gene TRBJ2-7; D possibly corresponds to TRBD2 (5 bases). Germline-derived CDR1 and CDR2 are LGHNA and YNFKEQ. The V end lost 4 bases, the J end lost 2 bases, and 12 bases lay between the germline ends. The CDR3 is 14 residues long. The CDR3 sequence: CASSPGVLTYEQYF. The CDR3 DNA follows: TGTGCCAGCAGCCCCGGGGTCTTAACCTACGAGCAGTACTTC.